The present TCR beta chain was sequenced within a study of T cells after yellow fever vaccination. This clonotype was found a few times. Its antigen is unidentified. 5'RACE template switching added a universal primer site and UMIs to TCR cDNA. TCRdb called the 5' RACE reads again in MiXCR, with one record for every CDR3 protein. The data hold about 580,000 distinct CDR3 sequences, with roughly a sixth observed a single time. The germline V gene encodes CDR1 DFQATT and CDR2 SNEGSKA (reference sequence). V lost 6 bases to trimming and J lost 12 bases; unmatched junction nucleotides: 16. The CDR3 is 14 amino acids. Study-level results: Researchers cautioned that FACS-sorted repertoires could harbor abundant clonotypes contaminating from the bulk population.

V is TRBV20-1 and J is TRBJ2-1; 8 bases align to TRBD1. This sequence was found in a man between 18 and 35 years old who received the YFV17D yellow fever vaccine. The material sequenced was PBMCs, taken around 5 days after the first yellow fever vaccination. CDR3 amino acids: CSALKRMAGQGQFF. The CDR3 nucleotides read TGCAGTGCCCTAAAACGAATGGCCGGACAGGGGCAGTTCTTC.